What follows are 19 T cell receptor beta chains derived from one specimen sequenced in a study of immune evolution from preneoplasia to lung adenocarcinoma. Some clones are missing from TCRdb's copy, which holds only in-frame ones; the method was immunoSEQ multiplex PCR. The profile shows 3,500 to 5,500 clones, 60% to 85% of them singletons. The sequenced material came from FFPE lung adenocarcinoma in situ tissue. These receptors were collected from a person between 55 and 80 years old with lung adenocarcinoma.

The chain recombines TRBV5-1 with TRBJ2-7; the D gene is possibly TRBD2 (5 bases). Germline-derived CDR1 and CDR2 are SGHRS and YFSETQ. V was trimmed by 0 bases and J by 7 bases, leaving 20 bases between them. This CDR3 comprises 16 residues. The DNA for the CDR3 is TGCGCCAGCAGCTTGGCTGCAGCCCCCGGGAATGAGGAGCAGTACTTC. Protein: CASSLAAAPGNEEQYF.

CDR3 protein: CASSERGNVNIQYF. CDR3 nucleotides: TGCGCCAGCAGTGAACGCGGAAACGTTAACATTCAGTACTTC. The J gene is TRBJ2-4, the V gene TRBV10-1; no firm D call. Trimming cost V 3 bases and J 7 bases, with 13 bases left between them. Germline CDR1 WNHNN, CDR2 SYGVQD (reference sequence). This CDR3 comprises 14 residues.

The chain recombines TRBV5-6 with TRBJ2-5, with a weak D call TRBD2 (7 bases). Trimming took 5 bases from V and 5 from J, leaving 19 bases between them. The CDR3 is made up of 15 amino acids. In germline, CDR1 is SGHDT, CDR2 YYEEEE. CDR3 sequence: CASRQLGGLQETQYF. The CDR3 DNA sequence: TGTGCCAGCAGACAGTTGGGGGGGCTCCAGGAGACCCAGTACTTC. Full variable domain (remainder filled in from reference TRBV5-6 and TRBJ2-5): DAGVTQSPTHLIKTRGQQVTLRCSPKSGHDTVSWYQQALGQGPQFIFQYYEEEERQRGNFPDRFSGHQFPNYSSELNVNALLLGDSALYLCASRQLGGLQETQYFGPGTRLLVL.

The rearrangement uses TRBV5-1 and TRBJ2-3; D perhaps matches TRBD2 (5 bases). Germline loops: CDR1 SGHRS, CDR2 YFSETQ. The CDR3 runs to 16 residues. Trimming took 7 bases from V and 3 from J, leaving 21 bases between them. This chain's CDR3 is CASGDGVSASTDTQYF. CDR3 coding DNA: TGCGCCAGCGGCGATGGCGTTAGCGCTAGTACAGATACGCAGTATTTT. The full variable domain, rest sourced from reference TRBV5-1 and TRBJ2-3, is KAGVTQTPRYLIKTRGQQVTLSCSPISGHRSVSWYQQTPGQGLQFLFEYFSETQRNKGNFPGRFSGRQFSNSRSEMNVSTLELGDSALYLCASGDGVSASTDTQYFGPGTRLTVL.

As DNA, the CDR3 is TGTGCCAGCAGCTTACTGAGGGGCACTGAAGCTTTCTTT. It encodes CASSLLRGTEAFF. This chain connects TRBV7-6 to TRBJ1-1; D may be TRBD1 (5 bases). In germline, CDR1 is SGHVS, CDR2 FNYEAQ. The V and J ends lost 2 bases and 4 bases respectively, with 8 bases between them. The CDR3 runs 13 residues.

As concerns this clone: The junction and the germline gene differ at one end; a read error may be behind it. This chain connects TRBV2 to TRBJ2-2; no clear D gene. This CDR3 has 14 amino acids. Germline lookup yields CDR1 SNHLY and CDR2 FYNNEI. CDR3 DNA sequence: TGTGCCAGCAGTGACGAAGGGAACCCCGGGGAGCTGTTTTTT. Translating gives CASSDEGNPGELFF.

CDR3 in amino acids: CASNRGVQETQYF. CDR3 coding DNA: TGTGCCAGCAACCGGGGGGTCCAAGAGACCCAGTACTTC. V gene TRBV28 combines with J gene TRBJ2-5, with TRBD2 identical over 7 bases. V lost 7 bases and J lost 1; bases outside the gene matches: 3. The V gene's germline CDR1 is MDHEN and CDR2 SYDVKM. This CDR3 region has 13 residues.

J is TRBJ2-7 and V is TRBV7-8, with 9 bases identical to TRBD2. With 2 bases clipped from V and 4 bases from J, the junction kept 0 bases outside the gene matches. This CDR3 is 13 amino acids long. CDR1 and CDR2 (germline): SGHVS, FQNEAQ. CDR3 region: CASSLLAGYEQYF. In nucleotides, the CDR3 is TGTGCCAGCAGCTTACTAGCGGGGTACGAGCAGTACTTC. The entire variable domain, with the rest obtained from reference TRBV7-8 and TRBJ2-7, is as follows: GAGVSQSPRYKVAKRGQDVALRCDPISGHVSLFWYQQALGQGPEFLTYFQNEAQLDKSGLPSDRFFAERPEGSVSTLKIQRTQQEDSAVYLCASSLLAGYEQYFGPGTRLTVT.

This clone was recorded only once. The J gene is TRBJ1-6, the V gene TRBV6-1; D might be TRBD1 (5 bases). Trimming removed 4 bases from V and 8 bases from J, with 9 bases in between. This CDR3 comprises 13 residues. The germline CDR1 and CDR2 sequences are MNHNS and SASEGT. The DNA for the CDR3 is TGTGCCAGCAGTGGGACGGGGGATTCACCCCTCCACTTT. It yields the protein CASSGTGDSPLHF.

The chain uses TRBV5-1 and TRBJ1-1, with TRBD1 as a possible D gene (5 bases). Germline CDR1 SGHRS, CDR2 YFSETQ. This CDR3 spans 14 amino acids. The ends were cut back, 4 bases at V and 10 bases at J, with 20 bases in the middle. In DNA, the CDR3 is TGCGCCAGCAGCCGAGGTTTTGAGGAGGGGCGAGCTTTCTTT. This sequence encodes CASSRGFEEGRAFF.

The rearrangement joins TRBV11-2 to TRBJ2-5; 8 bases fit TRBD2. Per germline, CDR1 SGHAT and CDR2 FQNNGV. This CDR3 is built from 14 residues. The junction had 2 bases not matched to a gene; V was cut back by 3 bases and J by 2 bases. CDR3: CASSLLAGQETQYF. The CDR3 bases are TGTGCCAGCAGCTTGTTAGCGGGGCAAGAGACCCAGTACTTC.

This clone came up a few times. This chain links TRBV6-5 with TRBJ2-1; maybe TRBD2 (6 bases). V lost 4 bases and J 3 bases, leaving 16 bases between the germline ends. The CDR3 extends over 16 amino acids. Germline values: CDR1 MNHEY, CDR2 SVGAGI. The CDR3 nucleotides read TGTGCCAGCAGTTCTGGCCGGGTGGGGGGCTACAATGAGCAGTTCTTC. Its protein product is CASSSGRVGGYNEQFF.

The rearrangement uses TRBV6-5 and TRBJ2-1; D is perhaps TRBD1 or TRBD2 (5 bases each). The CDR3 covers 15 residues. From germline, CDR1 is MNHEY and CDR2 SVGAGI. The V end was cut by 5 bases, the J end by 2 bases, with 13 bases between. The CDR3 loop is CASSRRDLTYNEQFF. CDR3 sequence (DNA): TGTGCCAGCAGTCGCCGGGACCTCACCTACAATGAGCAGTTCTTC.

The chain recombines TRBV2 with TRBJ1-1; 10 bases are a match to TRBD1. V gave up 7 bases and J gave up 5 bases; unmatched junction bases: 13. The CDR3 sequence is 16 residues long. Germline CDR1 is SNHLY and CDR2 is FYNNEI. The chain's CDR3 is CASIWDPGQGRTEAFF. The DNA of the CDR3 is TGTGCCAGCATATGGGATCCGGGACAGGGGAGGACTGAAGCTTTCTTT.

The gene calls are TRBV28 and TRBJ1-1; D ambiguous. Germline CDR1 MDHEN, CDR2 SYDVKM. This CDR3 contains 14 residues. With 6 bases removed from V and 0 bases from J, the gap between germline ends came to 11 bases. Here the CDR3 reads CASSPLGMNTEAFF. The CDR3, as DNA: TGTGCCAGCAGCCCACTCGGAATGAACACTGAAGCTTTCTTT. Based on the CDR3 plus reference TRBV28 and TRBJ1-1, the full variable domain is DVKVTQSSRYLVKRTGEKVFLECVQDMDHENMFWYRQDPGLGLRLIYFSYDVKMKEKGDIPEGYSVSREKKERFSLILESASTNQTSMYLCASSPLGMNTEAFFGQGTRLTVV.

This chain connects TRBV19 to TRBJ2-7; the match to TRBD1 covers 8 bases. Germline assignment: CDR1 LNHDA and CDR2 SQIVND (reference sequence). There are 15 residues in the CDR3. V dropped 5 bases and J dropped 7; count of bases not matched to a gene: 13. DNA of the CDR3: TGTGCCAGTAGTCCACAGGGGGTGACTTCCTCTGAGCAGTACTTC. It yields the protein CASSPQGVTSSEQYF.

This clone was seen a handful of times. The chain combines TRBV2 with TRBJ1-1; the D gene is possibly TRBD1 (5 bases). The CDR3 length is 13 residues. Germline assignment: CDR1 SNHLY and CDR2 FYNNEI. Trimming shortened V by 6 bases and J by 6 bases, and 14 bases separated the two germline ends. Here the CDR3 DNA reads TGTGCCAGCAGCGACCGACAGAGGCCTGAAGCTTTCTTT. It specifies CASSDRQRPEAFF.

The V gene is TRBV7-9, the J gene TRBJ1-6; D is ambiguous. This CDR3 has 13 residues. The germline V gene has CDR1 SEHNR and CDR2 FQNEAQ (reference sequence). V was clipped by 1 base and J by 6 bases, with 4 bases between them. CDR3 amino acids: CASSLDTNSPLHF. CDR3 sequence (DNA): TGTGCCAGCAGCTTAGACACTAATTCACCCCTCCACTTT.

This clone was counted a few times. The J gene is TRBJ1-5, the V gene TRBV6-1, with D maybe TRBD1 (5 bases). In germline, CDR1 is MNHNS, CDR2 SASEGT. The CDR3 is made up of 15 amino acids. V dropped 2 bases and J dropped 4 bases, with 12 bases sitting between them. Written as DNA, the CDR3 is TGTGCCAGCAGTGAATATGGGACGGTTAATCAGCCCCAGCATTTT. Amino acids: CASSEYGTVNQPQHF.